This T cell receptor beta chain was found in a study of shared clonotypes between healthy human individuals. This CDR3 is built from 15 residues. V lost 6 bases and J lost 4; bases outside the gene matches: 10. Germline assignment: CDR1 SGHVS and CDR2 FQNEAQ. Original data processing: With immunoSEQ giving junction-only sequences and no quality scores, filtering differed. Profiling relied on immunoSEQ multiplex PCR, and the TCRdb table lists in-frame clones only, not all of them. Clone size and V and J calls were adopted from that table, with D and trimming inferred from the DNA. The sample holds under 1,900,000 clones, about 98.5% seen once. This clone was seen just once. What it binds is unknown. Study-wide points: Incompleteness in sorted-subset sequencing, despite large depth, was shown by rarefaction.

The receptor was derived from a young man in good health. Sequencing input: naive CD4+ T cells sorted from blood. Documented subset: CD45RA+ positively selected. This chain uses TRBV7-8 with TRBJ2-7, with 9 nucleotides matching TRBD2. The CDR3 DNA reads TGTGCCAGCAGGAAACAACTAGCGGGTGAATACGAGCAGTACTTC. Its translation is CASRKQLAGEYEQYF.